This passage covers 11 T cell receptor beta chains from one sample sequenced in a study of neurological immune-mediated disorders. TCRdb re-derived calls from the 5' RACE reads in MiXCR, one entry per CDR3 protein. This table has roughly 76,000 distinct CDR3 sequences, 14% appearing once. The material sequenced was PBMCs. The receptor source for this set is a woman in her forties or fifties in good health.

The sample holds many counts of this clonotype. This sequence joins TRBV7-9 and TRBJ2-3; 7 bases map to TRBD2. Germline CDR1 is SEHNR and CDR2 is FQNEAQ (reference sequence). Unmatched junction bases numbered 7, after V lost 5 bases and J lost 2 bases. The CDR3 has 15 amino acids. CDR3 residues: CASSPREANTDTQYF. The CDR3 DNA sequence: TGTGCCAGCAGCCCCCGGGAGGCAAACACAGATACGCAGTATTTT.

The table lists this clonotype with many counts. The rearrangement joins TRBV28 to TRBJ2-1; D is perhaps TRBD2 (6 bases). The CDR3 is 18 residues long. Trimming removed 7 bases from V and 0 bases from J, with 22 bases in between. Germline V gene lookup returns CDR1 MDHEN and CDR2 SYDVKM. The DNA of the CDR3 is TGTGCCAGCAACGGCGGTGCGGGACGACTGATCTCCTACAATGAGCAGTTCTTC. Translation: CASNGGAGRLISYNEQFF. Using reference TRBV28 and TRBJ2-1 for the parts outside the CDR3, the full variable domain is DVKVTQSSRYLVKRTGEKVFLECVQDMDHENMFWYRQDPGLGLRLIYFSYDVKMKEKGDIPEGYSVSREKKERFSLILESASTNQTSMYLCASNGGAGRLISYNEQFFGPGTRLTVL.

This clonotype was counted at least ten times. This chain links TRBV9 with TRBJ2-3; 14 positions match TRBD2. J lost 6 bases, V lost 3 bases, and 6 bases had no gene match. CDR3 length equals 16 residues. Germline CDR1 is SGDLS and CDR2 is YYNGEE. The CDR3 region is CASSAGLAGAGDTQYF. The CDR3 region has the DNA TGTGCCAGCAGCGCGGGACTAGCGGGGGCTGGGGATACGCAGTATTTT.

This clonotype was detected many times. This rearrangement joins TRBV12-3 or TRBV12-4 to TRBJ2-7; D is perhaps TRBD1 (6 bases). This CDR3 is built from 12 residues. Between the trimmed V and J ends, which lost 5 bases and 3 bases, there was a span of 8 bases. CDR3 protein: CASSLDSYEQYF. DNA of the CDR3: TGTGCCAGCAGTCTGGACAGCTACGAGCAGTACTTC.

This clonotype appeared many times. V is TRBV11-2 and J is TRBJ1-4; D gene unclear. CDR3 length: 13 amino acids. Germline values: CDR1 SGHAT, CDR2 FQNNGV. Trimming cost V 3 bases and J 7 bases, with 9 bases left between them. The CDR3 DNA follows: TGTGCCAGCAGCTTTTCGGGGAGTGAAAAACTGTTTTTT. Protein product: CASSFSGSEKLFF.

This clonotype was seen repeatedly, ten times or more. The V gene is TRBV5-1, the J gene TRBJ2-7, with TRBD1 matching over 10 bases. From germline, CDR1 is SGHRS and CDR2 YFSETQ. This CDR3 is 16 amino acids long. Losses at the gene ends were 4 bases for V and 1 base for J; bases not matched to a gene: 8. CDR3 DNA sequence: TGCGCCAGCAGCCGTCCGGGGGACAGGGGTTCCTACGAGCAGTACTTC. It is translated as CASSRPGDRGSYEQYF. The whole variable domain, filled in from reference TRBV5-1 and TRBJ2-7, reads KAGVTQTPRYLIKTRGQQVTLSCSPISGHRSVSWYQQTPGQGLQFLFEYFSETQRNKGNFPGRFSGRQFSNSRSEMNVSTLELGDSALYLCASSRPGDRGSYEQYFGPGTRLTVT.

This chain uses TRBV6-1 with TRBJ1-1; D unresolved. Germline CDR1 and CDR2: MNHNS and SASEGT. The length of the CDR3 is 15 residues. Trimming removed 1 base from V and 0 bases from J, with 9 bases in between. The CDR3 region is CASSEGRLMNTEAFF. The CDR3 DNA reads as TGTGCCAGCAGTGAAGGCAGACTCATGAACACTGAAGCTTTCTTT.

This clonotype was observed many times. The chain employs TRBV20-1 and TRBJ2-5, with D possibly matching TRBD2 (6 bases). V was pared by 8 bases and J by 4 bases, with 17 bases between. Looked up from germline, CDR1 is DFQATT and CDR2 is SNEGSKA (reference sequence). This CDR3 region has 13 residues. The CDR3 nucleotides read TGCAGTCTGCTAGCTTTTAGCGGAGAGACCCAGTACTTC. This sequence encodes CSLLAFSGETQYF.

This clonotype was found many times. The rearrangement joins TRBV20-1 to TRBJ1-2; the D gene is possibly TRBD1 (5 bases). CDR3 length: 14 amino acids. V lost 1 base and J 5 bases, leaving 14 bases between the germline ends. Germline CDR1 is DFQATT and CDR2 is SNEGSKA (reference sequence). The CDR3: CSARGRVGEYGYTF. The CDR3 nucleotides read TGCAGTGCTAGAGGAAGGGTGGGGGAGTATGGCTACACCTTC.

This clonotype was detected many times. The chain uses TRBV28 and TRBJ2-3, with unresolved D. Trimming stripped 10 bases from V and 3 bases from J, with 14 bases between. This CDR3 is 13 amino acids long. Germline assignment: CDR1 MDHEN and CDR2 SYDVKM. DNA for the CDR3: TGTGCCACCTACTACCAGGAAACAGATACGCAGTATTTT. As protein: CATYYQETDTQYF.

This clonotype was counted between two and nine times. The genes are TRBV6-2 or TRBV6-3 and TRBJ2-5; 7 bases map to TRBD1. The CDR3 sequence is 14 residues long. Germline V CDR1 and CDR2: MNHEY, SVGEGT. The V and J ends lost 5 bases and 3 bases, in that order; junction bases with no gene match: 6. The CDR3 DNA reads TGTGCCAGCAGTCGACAGGGTATCGAAGAGACCCAGTACTTC. It specifies CASSRQGIEETQYF.